This T cell receptor beta chain was observed in a study of shared clonotypes between healthy human individuals. Positive CCR7 selection of CD45RO-negative cells yielded the naive CD8 cells, and terminally differentiated effector memory CD45RA+ cells were excluded. Per the germline V gene, CDR1 is SGHAT and CDR2 is FQNNGV. Trimming removed 6 bases at V and 2 bases at J, with 13 bases between. CDR3 length: 15 amino acids. The study's findings and limits: Naive CD4 clonotypes were shared across a handful of donors at 5% to 6%. Sampling involved blood alone; tissue repertoires likely differ. The generation probabilities recorded for non-shared clonotypes fell below those of clonotypes shared by all four donors.

Under the authors' procedure: With immunoSEQ giving junction-only sequences and no quality scores, filtering differed. Repertoires were generated with immunoSEQ multiplex PCR, while TCRdb's copy carries only in-frame clones and drops some. V and J calls and clone size are copied from that table; D and trimming were computed from the DNA. The sample includes about 2.1 million clones, 90% to 95% of them seen just once. The sample holds one count of this clone. Its matching antigen is unknown. The chain couples TRBV11-2 to TRBJ2-2; the D gene could be TRBD1 or TRBD2 (5 bases each). The TCR comes from a man younger than 30 in good health. Some clones in this sample may be carry-over from other donors' samples. The sequencing input was naive CD8+ T cells from PBMCs. The CDR3 DNA follows: TGTGCCAGCAGGGGGAGAGGGGCAAACACCGGGGAGCTGTTTTTT. Its protein product is CASRGRGANTGELFF.